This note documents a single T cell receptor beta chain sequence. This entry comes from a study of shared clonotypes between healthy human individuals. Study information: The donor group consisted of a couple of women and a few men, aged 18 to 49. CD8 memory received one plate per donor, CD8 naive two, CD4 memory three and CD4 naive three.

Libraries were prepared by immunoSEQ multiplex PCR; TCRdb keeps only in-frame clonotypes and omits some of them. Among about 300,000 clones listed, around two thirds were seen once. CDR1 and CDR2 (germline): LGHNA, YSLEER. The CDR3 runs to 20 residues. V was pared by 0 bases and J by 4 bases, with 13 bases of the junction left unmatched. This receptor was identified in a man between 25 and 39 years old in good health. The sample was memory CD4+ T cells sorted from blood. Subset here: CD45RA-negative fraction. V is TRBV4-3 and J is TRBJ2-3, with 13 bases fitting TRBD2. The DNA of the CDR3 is TGCGCCAGCAGCCAAGACGGACTAGCGGGAGATCTAAGCGGCTCAGATACGCAGTATTTT. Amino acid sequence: CASSQDGLAGDLSGSDTQYF.